The clone carrying this TCR beta chain is labeled large (0.1 to 1%). Its antigen is still unknown. This CDR3 has 14 amino acids. The germline V and J ends were trimmed by 4 bases and 2 bases, with 11 bases remaining between them. Study conclusions and caveats: Naive CD4+ cells shared approximately 13% of tumor Treg sequences.

Tregs were sorted as CD4+CD25+CD127-/low cells. The TRBV12-4/TRBJ1-2 clonotypes were amplified using barcode primers with ligated adaptors. A single record per CDR3 protein comes from TCRdb applying MiXCR to the multiplex PCR reads. The table has 2,500 or so distinct CDR3 sequences, about 2.3% seen once. The sequencing input was tumor-infiltrating Tregs sorted from the breast tumor. The clonotype originates from a female donor with breast cancer. The chain links TRBV12-3 or TRBV12-4 to TRBJ1-2; D uncertain. The CDR3 DNA follows: TGTGCCAGCAGTTCACCGACGGGGAACTATGGCTACACCTTC. Its translation: CASSSPTGNYGYTF.